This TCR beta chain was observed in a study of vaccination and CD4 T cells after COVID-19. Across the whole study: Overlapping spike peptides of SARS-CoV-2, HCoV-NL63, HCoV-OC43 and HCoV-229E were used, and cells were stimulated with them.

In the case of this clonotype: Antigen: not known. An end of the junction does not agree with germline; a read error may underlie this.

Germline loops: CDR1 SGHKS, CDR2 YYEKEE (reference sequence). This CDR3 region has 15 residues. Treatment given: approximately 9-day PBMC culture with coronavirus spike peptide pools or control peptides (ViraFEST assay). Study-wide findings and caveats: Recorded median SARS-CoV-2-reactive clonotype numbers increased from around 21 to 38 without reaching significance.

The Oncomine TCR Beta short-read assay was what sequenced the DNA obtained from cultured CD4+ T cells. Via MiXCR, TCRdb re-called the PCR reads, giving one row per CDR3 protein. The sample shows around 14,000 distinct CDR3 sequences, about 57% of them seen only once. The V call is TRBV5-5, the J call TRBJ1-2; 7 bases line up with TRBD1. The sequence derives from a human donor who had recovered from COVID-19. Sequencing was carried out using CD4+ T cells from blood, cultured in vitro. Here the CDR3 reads CASSRGPGGGDGYTF. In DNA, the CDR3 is TGCGCCAGCAGCCGCGGCCCAGGGGGAGGAGATGGCTACACCTTC.